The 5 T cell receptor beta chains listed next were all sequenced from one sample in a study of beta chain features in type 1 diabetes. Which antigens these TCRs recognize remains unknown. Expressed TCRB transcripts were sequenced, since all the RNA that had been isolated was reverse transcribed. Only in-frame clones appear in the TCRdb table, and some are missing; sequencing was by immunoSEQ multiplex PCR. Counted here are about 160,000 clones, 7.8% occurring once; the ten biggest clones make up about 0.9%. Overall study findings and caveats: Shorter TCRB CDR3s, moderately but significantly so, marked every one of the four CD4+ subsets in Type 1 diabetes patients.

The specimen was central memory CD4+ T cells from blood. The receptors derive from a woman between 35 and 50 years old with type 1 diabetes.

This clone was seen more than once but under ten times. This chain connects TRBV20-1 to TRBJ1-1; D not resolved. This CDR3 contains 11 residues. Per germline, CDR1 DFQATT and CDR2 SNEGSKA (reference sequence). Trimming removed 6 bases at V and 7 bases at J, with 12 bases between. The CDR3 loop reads CSAPREGEAFF. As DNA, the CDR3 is TGCAGTGCCCCGAGAGAGGGTGAAGCTTTCTTT.

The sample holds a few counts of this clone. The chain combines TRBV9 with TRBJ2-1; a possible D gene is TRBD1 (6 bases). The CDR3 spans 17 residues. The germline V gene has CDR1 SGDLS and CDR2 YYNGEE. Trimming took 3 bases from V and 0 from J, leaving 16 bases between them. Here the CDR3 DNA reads TGTGCCAGCAGCGCAATTACAGGGTACAGCTCCTACAATGAGCAGTTCTTC. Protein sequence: CASSAITGYSSYNEQFF.

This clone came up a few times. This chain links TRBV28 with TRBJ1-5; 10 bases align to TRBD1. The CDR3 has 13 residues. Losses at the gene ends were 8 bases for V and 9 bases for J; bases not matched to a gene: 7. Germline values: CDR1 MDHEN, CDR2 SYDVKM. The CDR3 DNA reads TGTGCCAGCGTGACAGGGGGCGGTCGGCCCCAGCATTTT. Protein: CASVTGGGRPQHF.

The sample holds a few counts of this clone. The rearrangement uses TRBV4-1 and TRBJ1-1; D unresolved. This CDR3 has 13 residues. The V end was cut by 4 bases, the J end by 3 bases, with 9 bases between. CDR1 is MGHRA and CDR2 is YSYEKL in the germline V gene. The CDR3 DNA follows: TGCGCCAGCAGCCGGTCGGGTGACACTGAAGCTTTCTTT. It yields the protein CASSRSGDTEAFF.

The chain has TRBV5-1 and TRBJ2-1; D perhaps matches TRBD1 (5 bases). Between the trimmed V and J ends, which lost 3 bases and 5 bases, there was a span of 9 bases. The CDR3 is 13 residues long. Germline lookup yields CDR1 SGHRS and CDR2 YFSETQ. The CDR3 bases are TGCGCCAGCAGCTCCAGGGTGGACAATGAGCAGTTCTTC. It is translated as CASSSRVDNEQFF.